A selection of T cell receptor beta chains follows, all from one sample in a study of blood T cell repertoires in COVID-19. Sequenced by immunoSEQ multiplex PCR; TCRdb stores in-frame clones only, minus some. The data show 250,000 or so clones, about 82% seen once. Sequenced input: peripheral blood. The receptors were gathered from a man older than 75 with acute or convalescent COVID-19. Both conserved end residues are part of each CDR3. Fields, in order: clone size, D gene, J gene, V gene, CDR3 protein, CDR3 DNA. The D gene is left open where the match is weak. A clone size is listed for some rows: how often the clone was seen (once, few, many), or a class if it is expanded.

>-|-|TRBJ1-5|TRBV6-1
CASSEGGGNQPQHF
TGTGCCAGCAGTGAGGGTGGCGGGAATCAGCCCCAGCATTTT
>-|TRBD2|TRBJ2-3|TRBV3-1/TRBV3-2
CASSQGSLAGVPSDTQYF
TGTGCCAGCAGCCAAGGGAGCCTAGCGGGAGTCCCTTCAGATACGCAGTATTTT
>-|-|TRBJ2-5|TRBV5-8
CASSFRVSGAQYF
TGTGCCAGCAGCTTCAGGGTTTCTGGGGCCCAGTACTTC
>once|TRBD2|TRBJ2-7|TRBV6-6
CASSYDPSGRSEQYF
TGTGCCAGCAGTTACGATCCTAGCGGGAGAAGCGAGCAGTACTTC
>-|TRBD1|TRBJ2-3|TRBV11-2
CASSLDQGATDTQYF
TGTGCCAGCAGCTTAGACCAGGGGGCCACAGATACGCAGTATTTT
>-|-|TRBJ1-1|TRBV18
CASSPQPTRVRTEAFF
TGTGCCAGCTCACCACAACCCACCAGGGTACGCACTGAAGCTTTCTTT
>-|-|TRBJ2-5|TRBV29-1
CSGRDSGGETQYF
TGCAGCGGACGGGACTCCGGAGGAGAGACCCAGTACTTC
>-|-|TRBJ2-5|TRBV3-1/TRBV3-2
CASSRPGLPKETQYF
TGTGCCAGCAGCCGGCCGGGACTCCCGAAAGAGACCCAGTACTTC
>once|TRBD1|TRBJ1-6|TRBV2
CASSESTGGPNSPLHF
TGTGCCAGCAGTGAAAGTACAGGGGGCCCTAATTCACCCCTCCACTTT
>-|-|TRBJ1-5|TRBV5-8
CASSWALVNQPQHF
TGTGCCAGCAGCTGGGCCCTGGTCAATCAGCCCCAGCATTTT
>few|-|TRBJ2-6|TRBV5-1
CASSLYAVSGANVLTF
TGCGCCAGCAGCTTGTATGCGGTCTCTGGGGCCAACGTCCTGACTTTC
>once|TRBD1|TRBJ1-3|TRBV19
CASGDRDLSGNTIYF
TGTGCCAGTGGGGACAGGGACCTCTCTGGAAACACCATATATTTT
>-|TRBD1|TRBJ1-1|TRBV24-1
CATSDSNTGENTEAFF
TGTGCCACCAGTGACTCTAACACAGGGGAGAACACTGAAGCTTTCTTT
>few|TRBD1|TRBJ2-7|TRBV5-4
CASSPRQGGSSYEQYF
TGTGCCAGCAGCCCCAGACAGGGGGGAAGCTCCTACGAGCAGTACTTC
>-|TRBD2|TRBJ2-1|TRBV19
CASSIGTSGRAEFF
TGTGCCAGTAGTATAGGGACTAGCGGGAGGGCAGAGTTCTTC
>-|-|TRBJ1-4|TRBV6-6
CASRQGSYEKLFF
TGTGCCAGCAGGCAGGGGTCGTATGAAAAACTGTTTTTT
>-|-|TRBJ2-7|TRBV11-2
CASSLREGYEQYF
TGTGCCAGCAGCCTCCGAGAGGGCTACGAGCAGTACTTC
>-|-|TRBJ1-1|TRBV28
CASSSSQGILKAFF
TGTGCCAGCAGTTCCTCACAGGGAATTCTGAAAGCTTTCTTT
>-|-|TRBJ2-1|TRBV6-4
CASSSGLGSYNEQFF
TGTGCCAGCAGTTCAGGGTTGGGCTCCTACAATGAGCAGTTCTTC
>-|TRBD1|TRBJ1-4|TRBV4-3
CASSQVGEQGDEKLFF
TGCGCCAGCAGCCAAGTGGGTGAACAGGGGGATGAAAAACTGTTTTTT
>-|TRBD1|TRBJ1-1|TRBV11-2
CASSPLQGAINTEAFF
TGTGCCAGCAGCCCGCTACAGGGGGCAATCAACACTGAAGCTTTCTTT
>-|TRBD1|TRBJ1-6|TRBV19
CATGTGNSPLHF
TGTGCCACTGGGACAGGTAATTCACCCCTCCACTTT
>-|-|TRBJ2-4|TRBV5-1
CASSSGQYGNIQYF
TGCGCCAGCAGCTCGGGACAATACGGAAACATTCAGTACTTC
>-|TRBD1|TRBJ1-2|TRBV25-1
CASSEPGQGGNYGYTF
TGTGCCAGCAGTGAACCGGGACAGGGCGGGAACTATGGCTACACCTTC
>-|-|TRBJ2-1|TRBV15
CATSRDRYNEQFF
TGTGCCACCAGCAGAGACAGGTACAATGAGCAGTTCTTC
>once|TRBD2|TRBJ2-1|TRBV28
CASSSPGRGGEQFF
TGTGCCAGCAGTTCCCCCGGGAGGGGGGGTGAGCAGTTCTTC
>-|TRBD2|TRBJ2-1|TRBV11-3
CASSPSGLAGYNEQFF
TGTGCCAGCAGCCCCTCGGGACTAGCGGGTTACAATGAGCAGTTCTTC
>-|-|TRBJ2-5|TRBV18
CASSPSGSQETQYF
TGTGCCAGCTCCCCCTCAGGGTCCCAAGAGACCCAGTACTTC
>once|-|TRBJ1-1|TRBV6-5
CASSYAGSNTEAFF
TGTGCCAGCAGTTACGCAGGATCGAACACTGAAGCTTTCTTT
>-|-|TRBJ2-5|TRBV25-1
CASSEPRQVQETQYF
TGTGCCAGCAGTGAACCACGACAGGTACAAGAGACCCAGTACTTC
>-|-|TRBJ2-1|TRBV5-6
CASSFRGLSQGHEQFF
TGTGCCAGCAGCTTTCGAGGGTTGAGCCAGGGGCATGAGCAGTTCTTC
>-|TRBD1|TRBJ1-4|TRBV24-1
CATSDSTGASNEKLFF
TGTGCCACCAGTGACTCGACAGGGGCCTCCAATGAAAAACTGTTTTTT
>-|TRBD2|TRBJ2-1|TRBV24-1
CATSDPARTSGSYNEQFF
TGTGCCACCAGTGATCCAGCCCGGACTAGCGGGTCCTACAATGAGCAGTTCTTC
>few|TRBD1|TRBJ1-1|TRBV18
CASSPSRQGGTEAFF
TGTGCCAGCTCACCCTCGCGACAGGGAGGCACTGAAGCTTTCTTT
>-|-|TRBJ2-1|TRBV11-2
CASSLGTPNNEQFF
TGTGCCAGCAGCCTTGGGACACCCAACAATGAGCAGTTCTTC
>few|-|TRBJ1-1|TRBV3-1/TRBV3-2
CASSQVSEAFF
TGTGCCAGCAGCCAAGTCAGTGAAGCTTTCTTT
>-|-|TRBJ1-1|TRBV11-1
CASRPVPFSTEAFF
TGTGCCAGCAGACCGGTCCCTTTTTCCACTGAAGCTTTCTTT
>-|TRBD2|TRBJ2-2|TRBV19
CASNAGLTGTGELFF
TGTGCCAGTAACGCGGGACTAACGGGAACCGGGGAGCTGTTTTTT
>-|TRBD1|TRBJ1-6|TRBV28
CASSRPGQNSPLHF
TGTGCCAGCAGTCGTCCGGGACAGAATTCACCCCTCCACTTT
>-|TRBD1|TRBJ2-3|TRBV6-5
CASTEQGAPTDTQYF
TGTGCCAGCACCGAACAGGGGGCGCCCACAGATACGCAGTATTTT
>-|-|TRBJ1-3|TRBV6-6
CASRDIRDSGNTIYF
TGTGCCAGCAGAGACATCAGAGACTCTGGAAACACCATATATTTT
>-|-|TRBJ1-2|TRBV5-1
CASSLDTYGYTF
TGCGCCAGCAGTCTGGACACCTATGGCTACACCTTC
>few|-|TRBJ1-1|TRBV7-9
CARARLNTEAFF
TGTGCCAGGGCGAGGTTGAACACTGAAGCTTTCTTT
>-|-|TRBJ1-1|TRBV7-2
CASSPRRANTEAFF
TGTGCCAGCAGCCCCCGCAGGGCGAACACTGAAGCTTTCTTT
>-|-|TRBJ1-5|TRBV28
CASSLEDQPQHF
TGTGCCAGCAGTTTAGAGGATCAGCCCCAGCATTTT
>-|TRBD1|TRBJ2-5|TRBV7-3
CASSLPTGDGETQYF
TGTGCCAGCAGCTTACCGACAGGGGACGGAGAGACCCAGTACTTC
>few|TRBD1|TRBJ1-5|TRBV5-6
CASSLDRGSPNQPQHF
TGTGCCAGCAGCTTGGACAGGGGGTCCCCCAATCAGCCCCAGCATTTT
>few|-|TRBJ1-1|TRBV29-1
CSGMNWNTEAFF
TGCAGCGGTATGAACTGGAACACTGAAGCTTTCTTT
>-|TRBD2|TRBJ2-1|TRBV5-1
CASSLELAGGNEQFF
TGCGCCAGCAGCTTGGAGCTAGCGGGAGGAAATGAGCAGTTCTTC
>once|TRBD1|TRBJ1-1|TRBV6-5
CASNEGTAAFF
TGTGCCAGCAACGAGGGGACAGCGGCTTTCTTT
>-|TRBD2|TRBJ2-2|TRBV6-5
CASRRGLAGELFF
TGTGCCAGCAGGAGGGGACTAGCCGGGGAGCTGTTTTTT
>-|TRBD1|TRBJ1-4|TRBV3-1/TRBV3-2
CASSRQGWEKLFF
TGTGCCAGCAGCCGACAGGGTTGGGAAAAACTGTTTTTT
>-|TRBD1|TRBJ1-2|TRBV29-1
CSVRGPDGYTF
TGCAGCGTCAGGGGGCCCGATGGCTACACCTTC
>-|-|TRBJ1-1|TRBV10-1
CASNRGLSPTEAFF
TGCGCCAGCAATAGGGGACTGAGTCCTACCGAAGCTTTCTTT